A selection of T cell receptor beta chains follows, all from one sample in a study of blood T cell repertoires in COVID-19. Sequencing used immunoSEQ multiplex PCR; TCRdb keeps in-frame clones, though not all of them. The repertoire holds under 200,000 clones, with 70% to 90% as singletons. Sequenced input: peripheral blood. These receptors came from a man aged 35 to 55 with active or convalescent COVID-19. CDR3s include the opening cysteine and the closing phenylalanine or tryptophan. Fields, in order: V gene, clone size, CDR3 protein. Clone size is given for some rows only: seen once, a few or many times, or a class if the clone is expanded.

v_gene: TRBV7-2; abundance: -; CDR3aa: CASSWTGEYTEAFF
v_gene: TRBV3-1/TRBV3-2; abundance: -; CDR3aa: CASSQFTGNTIYF
v_gene: TRBV4-2; abundance: -; CDR3aa: CASSQGKGGDTEAFF
v_gene: TRBV19; abundance: -; CDR3aa: CASSRSGGSSDTQYF
v_gene: TRBV6-6; abundance: -; CDR3aa: CASSPNYGYTF
v_gene: TRBV12-5; abundance: -; CDR3aa: CASGLVGGPWVTEAFF
v_gene: TRBV2; abundance: few; CDR3aa: CASSAQGPNQPQHF
v_gene: TRBV7-2; abundance: -; CDR3aa: CASSSQGAGNSPLHF
v_gene: TRBV10-3; abundance: -; CDR3aa: CAISEGGQGGMSNQPQHF
v_gene: TRBV5-5; abundance: -; CDR3aa: CASSPRTGLNYGYTF
v_gene: TRBV7-6; abundance: -; CDR3aa: CASSLESSGRGLNEQFF
v_gene: TRBV25-1; abundance: -; CDR3aa: CASTNNRGMNTEAFF
v_gene: TRBV5-8; abundance: -; CDR3aa: CASSLSSGAGNTIYF
v_gene: TRBV15; abundance: -; CDR3aa: CATSRAGTGHNEQFF
v_gene: TRBV5-1; abundance: -; CDR3aa: CASSFTGTQGEKLFF
v_gene: TRBV5-4; abundance: -; CDR3aa: CASSLGGSLGYGYTF
v_gene: TRBV6-5; abundance: -; CDR3aa: CASRIAGSKETQYF
v_gene: TRBV6-5; abundance: -; CDR3aa: CASSTGTGKTGELFF
v_gene: TRBV5-6; abundance: -; CDR3aa: CASSLGGGVRDTQYF
v_gene: TRBV18; abundance: -; CDR3aa: CASSPGEGQFF
v_gene: TRBV4-2; abundance: once; CDR3aa: CASSQPTGTDRVFYGYTF
v_gene: TRBV28; abundance: -; CDR3aa: CASRARTGPYYNSPLHF
v_gene: TRBV27; abundance: -; CDR3aa: CASSSVRGLQETQYF
v_gene: TRBV5-1; abundance: -; CDR3aa: CASRYTGYDYGYTF
v_gene: TRBV7-2; abundance: -; CDR3aa: CASSSRSPTVGAKNEQFF
v_gene: TRBV21-1; abundance: -; CDR3aa: CASSPRTGGDPGELFF
v_gene: TRBV4-2; abundance: -; CDR3aa: CASSQDGLQETQYF
v_gene: TRBV9; abundance: -; CDR3aa: CASSVLPGLGNIQYF
v_gene: TRBV7-3; abundance: -; CDR3aa: CASSLTGSATDTQYF
v_gene: TRBV7-2; abundance: -; CDR3aa: CASSFPGTGALHEQYF
v_gene: TRBV6-5; abundance: -; CDR3aa: CASSYSAGQNEQFF
v_gene: TRBV27; abundance: -; CDR3aa: CASSQQTGLYNSPLHF
v_gene: TRBV7-2; abundance: -; CDR3aa: CASSLTGDGYNEQFF
v_gene: TRBV28; abundance: -; CDR3aa: CASSFRNRGMVNTEAFF
v_gene: TRBV30; abundance: -; CDR3aa: CAWSPQGAVEQYF
v_gene: TRBV20-1; abundance: -; CDR3aa: CSARGGLGYTF
v_gene: TRBV5-1; abundance: -; CDR3aa: CASSGGTGTYGYTF
v_gene: TRBV25-1; abundance: -; CDR3aa: CASSAGTRYGYTF
v_gene: TRBV5-1; abundance: -; CDR3aa: CASSLEGGEGEKLFF
v_gene: TRBV27; abundance: -; CDR3aa: CASSYDRDGKLFF
v_gene: TRBV2; abundance: -; CDR3aa: CASSEESSATEAFF
v_gene: TRBV18; abundance: once; CDR3aa: CASSPPNQETQYF
v_gene: TRBV5-1; abundance: -; CDR3aa: CASSLGSTSTDTQYF
v_gene: TRBV5-5; abundance: few; CDR3aa: CASSLHLAGETGELFF